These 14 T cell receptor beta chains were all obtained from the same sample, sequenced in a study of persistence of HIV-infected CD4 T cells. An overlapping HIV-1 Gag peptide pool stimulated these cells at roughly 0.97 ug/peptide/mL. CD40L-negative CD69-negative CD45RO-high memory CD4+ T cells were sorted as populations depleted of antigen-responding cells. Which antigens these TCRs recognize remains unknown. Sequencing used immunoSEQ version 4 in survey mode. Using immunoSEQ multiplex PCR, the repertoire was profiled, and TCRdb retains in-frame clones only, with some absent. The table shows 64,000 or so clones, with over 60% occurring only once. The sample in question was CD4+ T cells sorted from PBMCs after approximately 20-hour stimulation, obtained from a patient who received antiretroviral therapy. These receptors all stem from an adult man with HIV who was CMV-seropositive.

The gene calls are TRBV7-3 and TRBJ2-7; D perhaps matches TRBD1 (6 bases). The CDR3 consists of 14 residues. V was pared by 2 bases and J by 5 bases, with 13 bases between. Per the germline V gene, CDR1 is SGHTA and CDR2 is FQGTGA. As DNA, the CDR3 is TGTGCCAGCAGCTTAGACAGGTCGGGAAACGAGCAGTACTTC. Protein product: CASSLDRSGNEQYF.

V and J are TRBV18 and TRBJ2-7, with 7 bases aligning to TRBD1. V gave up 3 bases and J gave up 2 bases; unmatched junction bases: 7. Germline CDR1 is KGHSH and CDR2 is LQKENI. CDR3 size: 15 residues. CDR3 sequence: CASSPVTGTAYEQYF. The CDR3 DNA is TGTGCCAGCTCACCGGTAACCGGGACAGCCTACGAGCAGTACTTC.

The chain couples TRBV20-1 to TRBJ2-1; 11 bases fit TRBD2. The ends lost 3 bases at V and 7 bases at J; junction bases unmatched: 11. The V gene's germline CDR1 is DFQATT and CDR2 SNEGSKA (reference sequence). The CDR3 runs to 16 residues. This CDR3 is CSASPLTSGGGNEQFF. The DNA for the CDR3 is TGCAGTGCTAGTCCCCTCACTAGCGGGGGCGGGAATGAGCAGTTCTTC.

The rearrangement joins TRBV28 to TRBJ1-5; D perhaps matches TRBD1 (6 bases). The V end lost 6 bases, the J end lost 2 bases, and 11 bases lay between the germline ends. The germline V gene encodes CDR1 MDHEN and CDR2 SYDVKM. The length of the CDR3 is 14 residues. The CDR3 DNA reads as TGTGCCAGCAGCCTTAGACAGGGCAATCAGCCCCAGCATTTT. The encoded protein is CASSLRQGNQPQHF.

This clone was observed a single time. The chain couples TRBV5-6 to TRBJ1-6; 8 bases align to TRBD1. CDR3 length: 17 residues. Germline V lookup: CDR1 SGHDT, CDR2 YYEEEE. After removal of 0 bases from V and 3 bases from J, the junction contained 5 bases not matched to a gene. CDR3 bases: TGTGCCAGCAGCTTGGTGGGCGACAGGGGCTATAATTCACCCCTCCACTTT. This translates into CASSLVGDRGYNSPLHF.

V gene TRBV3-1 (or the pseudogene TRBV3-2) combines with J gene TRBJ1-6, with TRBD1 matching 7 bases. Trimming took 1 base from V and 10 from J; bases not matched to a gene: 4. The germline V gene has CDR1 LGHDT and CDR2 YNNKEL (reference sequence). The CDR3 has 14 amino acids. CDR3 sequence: CASSQGQGRSPLHF. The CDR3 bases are TGTGCCAGCAGCCAAGGACAGGGCAGGTCACCCCTCCACTTT.

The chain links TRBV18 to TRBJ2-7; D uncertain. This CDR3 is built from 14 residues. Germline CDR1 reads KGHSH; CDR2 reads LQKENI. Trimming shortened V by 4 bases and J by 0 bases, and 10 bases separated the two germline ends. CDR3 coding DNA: TGTGCCAGCTCACTTCTCGACTTCTCCTACGAGCAGTACTTC. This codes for CASSLLDFSYEQYF.

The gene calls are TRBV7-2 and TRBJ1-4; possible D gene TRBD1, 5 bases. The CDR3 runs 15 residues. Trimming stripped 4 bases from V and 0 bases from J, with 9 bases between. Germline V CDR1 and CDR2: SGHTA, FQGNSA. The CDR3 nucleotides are TGTGCCAGCAGCTACCAGGGTGCAACTAATGAAAAACTGTTTTTT. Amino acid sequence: CASSYQGATNEKLFF.

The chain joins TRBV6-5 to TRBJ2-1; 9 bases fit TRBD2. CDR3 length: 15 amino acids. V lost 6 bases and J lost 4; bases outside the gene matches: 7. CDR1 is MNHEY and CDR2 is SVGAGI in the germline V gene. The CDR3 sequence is CASRAGTSNYNEQFF. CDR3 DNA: TGTGCCAGCAGGGCCGGGACTAGCAATTACAATGAGCAGTTCTTC.

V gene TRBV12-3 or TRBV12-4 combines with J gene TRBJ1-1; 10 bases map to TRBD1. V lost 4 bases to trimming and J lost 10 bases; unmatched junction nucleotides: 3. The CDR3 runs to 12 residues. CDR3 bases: TGTGCCAGCAGTTGGGGACAGGGGCTAGCTTTCTTT. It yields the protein CASSWGQGLAFF.

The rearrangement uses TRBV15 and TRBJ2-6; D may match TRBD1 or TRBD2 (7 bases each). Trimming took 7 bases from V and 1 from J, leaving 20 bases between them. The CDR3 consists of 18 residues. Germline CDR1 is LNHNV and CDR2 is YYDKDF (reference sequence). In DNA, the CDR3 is TGTGCCACCATCAAAGGGGGGGGACAGTATTCTGGGGCCAACGTCCTGACTTTC. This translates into CATIKGGGQYSGANVLTF.

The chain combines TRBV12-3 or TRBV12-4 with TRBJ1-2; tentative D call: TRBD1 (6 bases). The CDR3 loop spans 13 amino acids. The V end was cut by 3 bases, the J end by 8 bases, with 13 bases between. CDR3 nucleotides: TGTGCCAGCAGTTTGAACAGGGAGGGCGGCTACACCTTC. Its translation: CASSLNREGGYTF.

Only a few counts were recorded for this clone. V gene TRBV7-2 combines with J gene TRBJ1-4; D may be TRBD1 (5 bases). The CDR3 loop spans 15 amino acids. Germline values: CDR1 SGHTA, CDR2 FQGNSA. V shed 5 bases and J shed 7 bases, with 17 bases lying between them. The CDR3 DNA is TGTGCCAGCAGCCCGTACATCCAAGACAGTGAAAAACTGTTTTTT. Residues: CASSPYIQDSEKLFF.

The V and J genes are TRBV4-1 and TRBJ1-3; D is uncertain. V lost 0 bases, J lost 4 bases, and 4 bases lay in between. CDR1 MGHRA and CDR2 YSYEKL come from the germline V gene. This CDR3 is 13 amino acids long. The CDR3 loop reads CASSQDPGNTIYF. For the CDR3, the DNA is TGCGCCAGCAGCCAAGACCCAGGAAACACCATATATTTT.